These T cell receptor beta chains were read from a single sample in a study of post-analysis software for immune sequencing data. TCRdb reprocessed the PCR reads via MiXCR and lists one record per CDR3 protein. The data show about 770,000 distinct CDR3 sequences, more than 45% seen once. Sequenced sample: blood. Every receptor here comes from a girl aged 10-17 years with multiple sclerosis. Each CDR3 is given with its conserved first and last residue. The order of the fields is V gene, clone size, D gene, J gene, CDR3 protein, CDR3 DNA. A D gene is named only where the DNA matches it firmly. Some rows mark clone size as missing; the rest say once, few, many or name a class of expanded clone.

>TRBV20-1|NA|TRBD1|TRBJ2-1
CSARDRADSYNEQFF
TGCAGTGCCAGGGACAGGGCAGACTCCTACAATGAGCAGTTCTTC
>TRBV4-2|NA|NA|TRBJ2-2
CASSQDQGSGTGELFF
TGTGCCAGCAGCCAAGACCAGGGGTCAGGGACCGGGGAGCTGTTTTTT
>TRBV20-1|NA|NA|TRBJ2-3
CSARTGGGTDTRYF
TGCAGTGCCCGGACCGGGGGAGGGACAGATACGCGGTATTTT
>TRBV6-2/TRBV6-3|NA|NA|TRBJ2-7
CASRHRGYEQYF
TGTGCTAGCAGACATCGCGGATACGAGCAGTACTTC
>TRBV5-6|NA|NA|TRBJ2-5
CASSLGGGKETQYF
TGTGCCAGCAGCTTGGGGGGCGGCAAAGAGACCCAGTACTTC
>TRBV4-3|NA|NA|TRBJ1-2
CASSQGRTAYYGYTF
TGCGCCAGCAGCCAAGGGAGGACAGCCTACTATGGCTACACCTTC
>TRBV20-1|few|NA|TRBJ2-5
CSARGVARETQYF
TGCAGTGCTAGAGGGGTGGCACGAGAGACCCAGTACTTC
>TRBV20-1|NA|NA|TRBJ2-7
CSASEGLIYEQYF
TGCAGTGCATCAGAGGGCTTGATCTACGAGCAGTACTTC
>TRBV6-2/TRBV6-3|NA|NA|TRBJ2-4
CASSDSAPQYF
TGTGCCAGCAGTGATAGCGCGCCTCAGTACTTC
>TRBV12-3/TRBV12-4|NA|TRBD2|TRBJ2-7
CASSLGGTITYEQYF
TGTGCCAGCAGTTTAGGCGGGACTATTACCTACGAGCAGTACTTC
>TRBV20-1|once|TRBD1|TRBJ2-1
CSAREVPRQGFYNEQFF
TGCAGTGCTAGAGAGGTACCCAGACAGGGTTTCTACAATGAGCAGTTCTTC
>TRBV6-5|NA|TRBD2|TRBJ2-7
CASRGLAEEQYF
TGTGCCAGCAGGGGACTAGCGGAAGAGCAGTACTTC
>TRBV12-3/TRBV12-4|NA|NA|TRBJ2-7
CASSDSRGYEQYF
TGTGCCAGCAGTGACTCCCGGGGGTACGAGCAGTACTTC
>TRBV14|NA|TRBD2|TRBJ2-4
CASSQEGLAGPLAKNIQYF
TGTGCCAGCAGCCAAGAGGGACTAGCGGGGCCTCTAGCCAAAAACATTCAGTACTTC
>TRBV10-3|many|NA|TRBJ1-2
CAISEGDGYGYTF
TGTGCCATCAGTGAGGGGGATGGCTATGGCTACACCTTC
>TRBV11-2|NA|TRBD1|TRBJ1-6
CASSPTGPNSPLHF
TGTGCCAGCAGCCCGACAGGGCCTAATTCACCCCTCCACTTT
>TRBV2|NA|TRBD2|TRBJ2-1
CASSHQTSGSPNEQFF
TGTGCCAGCAGTCACCAGACTAGCGGGAGCCCCAATGAGCAGTTCTTC
>TRBV4-2|few|NA|TRBJ2-3
CASSHPQDTQYF
TGTGCCAGCAGCCACCCTCAAGATACGCAGTATTTT
>TRBV5-1|few|NA|TRBJ2-3
CASSGSGTVEDTQYF
TGCGCCAGCAGCGGATCCGGGACCGTAGAAGATACGCAGTATTTT
>TRBV7-2|NA|NA|TRBJ1-6
CASSLVRGLNSPLHF
TGTGCCAGCAGCTTGGTCAGAGGGTTAAATTCACCCCTCCACTTT
>TRBV7-3|few|NA|TRBJ2-1
CASSLSGRTYNEQFF
TGTGCCAGCAGCTTATCGGGGCGGACCTACAATGAGCAGTTCTTC
>TRBV18|NA|NA|TRBJ2-5
CASSGSGGGEQYF
TGTGCCAGCTCAGGTAGCGGCGGAGGTGAGCAGTACTTC
>TRBV10-2|NA|NA|TRBJ1-1
CASCEPGRSRQTEAFF
TGCGCCAGCTGCGAACCGGGACGCTCTAGGCAGACTGAAGCTTTCTTT
>TRBV5-1|NA|NA|TRBJ2-1
CASSLGGSGQQFF
TGCGCCAGCAGCTTGGGGGGTTCCGGGCAGCAGTTCTTC
>TRBV11-3|few|TRBD1|TRBJ1-2
CASSFSGTGGFANYGYTF
TGTGCCAGCAGCTTCTCCGGGACAGGGGGGTTCGCTAACTATGGCTACACCTTC
>TRBV3-1|NA|TRBD1|TRBJ2-4
CASSQDKSTGGHIQYF
TGTGCCAGCAGCCAAGATAAATCGACAGGGGGACACATTCAGTACTTC
>TRBV5-1|few|TRBD1|TRBJ2-4
CASSLGPTGMGNIQYF
TGCGCCAGCAGCTTGGGGCCGACAGGGATGGGAAACATTCAGTACTTC
>TRBV19|NA|TRBD2|TRBJ2-5
CASNAPGTSGQETQYF
TGTGCCAGTAATGCCCCGGGGACTAGCGGACAAGAGACCCAGTACTTC
>TRBV4-1|NA|NA|TRBJ1-2
CASSQDPYGAYGYTF
TGCGCCAGCAGCCAAGATCCGTACGGCGCCTATGGCTACACCTTC
>TRBV9|NA|NA|TRBJ2-1
CASSVDPRGGYNEQFF
TGTGCCAGCAGCGTAGACCCGAGAGGGGGATACAATGAGCAGTTCTTC
>TRBV5-6|few|NA|TRBJ2-1
CASSSRSYHSYNEQFF
TGTGCCAGCAGCTCCCGGAGCTACCACTCCTACAATGAGCAGTTCTTC
>TRBV19|NA|NA|TRBJ2-5
CASSLQRGAGETQYF
TGTGCCAGTAGTCTCCAAAGGGGGGCAGGGGAGACCCAGTACTTC
>TRBV7-3|NA|NA|TRBJ1-6
CASSLEGIYSPLHF
TGTGCCAGCAGCTTAGAAGGGATCTATTCACCCCTCCACTTT
>TRBV13|NA|NA|TRBJ2-1
CASTWGRLGDNEQFF
TGTGCCAGCACCTGGGGACGTTTAGGGGACAATGAGCAGTTCTTC
>TRBV3-1|few|NA|TRBJ1-5
CASSPQGLRNQPQHF
TGTGCCAGCAGCCCACAGGGCCTTAGAAATCAGCCCCAGCATTTT
>TRBV29-1|NA|TRBD2|TRBJ2-7
CSVSSGRASLREQYF
TGCAGCGTGTCTAGCGGGAGGGCCTCGCTCCGCGAGCAGTACTTC
>TRBV12-3/TRBV12-4|many|NA|TRBJ2-1
CASSFSGNEQFF
TGTGCCAGCAGCTTCTCGGGCAATGAGCAGTTCTTC
>TRBV12-3/TRBV12-4|few|NA|TRBJ2-1
CASSFPAGTGYNEQFF
TGTGCCAGCAGTTTCCCGGCCGGGACTGGGTACAATGAGCAGTTCTTC
>TRBV6-5|few|NA|TRBJ1-1
CASSYSNFRAEAFF
TGTGCCAGCAGTTACTCGAACTTCAGGGCTGAAGCTTTCTTT
>TRBV7-2|few|NA|TRBJ2-3
CASSDQGIRTDTQYF
TGTGCCAGCAGCGACCAGGGTATACGCACAGATACGCAGTATTTT
>TRBV29-1|NA|NA|TRBJ2-1
CSVEMRADEQFF
TGCAGCGTTGAAATGAGGGCCGATGAGCAGTTCTTC
>TRBV4-2|few|TRBD2|TRBJ2-1
CASSQGTSKGEQFF
TGTGCCAGCAGCCAAGGGACTAGCAAAGGAGAGCAGTTCTTC
>TRBV5-5|few|NA|TRBJ2-5
CASSGSTNQETQYF
TGTGCCAGCAGCGGGTCGACTAACCAAGAGACCCAGTACTTC
>TRBV15|NA|NA|TRBJ1-2
CATSSPGALYGYTF
TGTGCCACCAGCAGCCCCGGGGCCCTCTATGGCTACACCTTC
>TRBV11-3|NA|NA|TRBJ2-1
CASSRAGLAWDNEQFF
TGTGCCAGCAGCCGGGCTGGGCTAGCATGGGACAATGAGCAGTTCTTC
>TRBV12-3/TRBV12-4|NA|TRBD1|TRBJ1-2
CASSRGTGRGGYTF
TGTGCCAGCAGTAGGGGGACAGGACGAGGGGGCTACACCTTC
>TRBV7-8|NA|NA|TRBJ2-5
CASSLVSGVETQYF
TGTGCCAGCAGCTTAGTTTCTGGGGTGGAGACCCAGTACTTC
>TRBV7-8|NA|NA|TRBJ1-1
CASSLGSPLTNTEAFF
TGTGCCAGCAGCTTAGGGAGCCCCTTGACGAACACTGAAGCTTTCTTT
>TRBV6-1|NA|NA|TRBJ2-7
CASSALDRRYEQYF
TGTGCCAGCAGTGCCTTAGACAGGCGCTACGAGCAGTACTTC
>TRBV7-2|few|NA|TRBJ2-7
CASSFLGPSYEQYF
TGTGCCAGCAGCTTCCTAGGGCCTTCCTACGAGCAGTACTTC
>TRBV29-1|few|NA|TRBJ2-2
CSVEANTGELFF
TGCAGCGTTGAAGCGAACACCGGGGAGCTGTTTTTT